The next 14 T cell receptor beta chains were all read from a single sample in a study of OX40 agonist ivuxolimab in advanced cancers. The method was immunoSEQ multiplex PCR; TCRdb's version includes in-frame clones alone and lacks a portion of them. Of 9,800 or so clones in the sample, 80% to 90% were seen once. Source: CD4+ or CD8+ T cells sorted from blood, taken in a trial of the OX40 agonist ivuxolimab. These receptor sequences come from an adult with an advanced solid tumor such as melanoma, head and neck, liver or kidney cancer.

For the CDR3, the DNA is TGTGCCAGCAGCTTCGTAAGGGCAAGGGACGAGCAGTACTTC. Translating it yields CASSFVRARDEQYF. The chain recombines TRBV7-9 with TRBJ2-7; no clear D. Trimming left V 3 bases short and J 5 bases short, with 14 bases between. The CDR3 has 14 amino acids. The germline V gene encodes CDR1 SEHNR and CDR2 FQNEAQ (reference sequence).

This clone appeared a few times. The gene calls are TRBV28 and TRBJ1-1, with D unclear. Per the germline V gene, CDR1 is MDHEN and CDR2 is SYDVKM. The CDR3 is 14 amino acids. Trimming took 3 bases from V and 0 from J, leaving 8 bases between them. The CDR3, as DNA: TGTGCCAGCAGTTTTCCAGTATTGAACACTGAAGCTTTCTTT. Translated, it gives CASSFPVLNTEAFF.

The rearrangement uses TRBV5-8 and TRBJ1-3; 9 bases line up with TRBD1. The germline V gene encodes CDR1 SGHTS and CDR2 YDEGEE. This CDR3 contains 14 residues. The trim removed 0 bases at V and 9 bases at J, leaving 4 bases unmatched. DNA for the CDR3: TGTGCCAGCAGCTTGGCGGGACAGGGTTTCACCATATATTTT. Protein product: CASSLAGQGFTIYF.

The CDR3 loop is CASSKDPVQGTNSPLHF. The CDR3 DNA reads TGTGCCAGCAGCAAAGACCCAGTACAGGGAACCAATTCACCCCTCCACTTT. The chain recombines TRBV21-1 with TRBJ1-6; the DNA was not compared with TRBD1, the D call given in the table. TRBV21-1 is marked as a pseudogene. The CDR3 is 17 amino acids.

This rearrangement joins TRBV5-1 to TRBJ2-1; 8 nucleotides agree with TRBD2. The V gene end was trimmed by 0 bases and the J gene end by 10 bases; junction bases not matched to a gene: 18. This CDR3 has 18 amino acids. From germline, CDR1 is SGHRS and CDR2 YFSETQ. The CDR3 sequence is CASSLGHNSGNALREQFF. CDR3 coding DNA: TGCGCCAGCAGCTTGGGCCATAATAGCGGGAACGCGCTTCGGGAGCAGTTCTTC.

The rearrangement joins TRBV11-3 to TRBJ2-3; no firm D call. CDR1 SGHNT and CDR2 YENEEA come from the germline V gene. The V gene lost 5 bases and the J gene lost 6 bases, with 12 bases spanning the gap. The CDR3 covers 13 residues. CDR3 loop: CASSADQRDTQYF. The CDR3 bases are TGTGCCAGCAGCGCGGACCAGCGCGATACGCAGTATTTT.

The chain employs TRBV6-1 and TRBJ2-3; TRBD2 matches 8 bases. This CDR3 has 15 amino acids. V dropped 5 bases and J dropped 1; count of bases not matched to a gene: 5. Germline V lookup: CDR1 MNHNS, CDR2 SASEGT. CDR3 in amino acids: CASSLRSGGTDTQYF. CDR3 bases: TGTGCCAGCAGTCTCCGTAGCGGGGGCACAGATACGCAGTATTTT.

The rearrangement uses TRBV5-4 and TRBJ1-4; TRBD1 aligns across 12 bases. J was trimmed by 4 bases and V by 4 bases; bases with no gene match: 8. Germline-derived CDR1 and CDR2 are SGHNT and YYREEE (reference sequence). The CDR3 contains 17 residues. The CDR3: CASSTGTGGGGNEKLFF. DNA for the CDR3: TGTGCCAGCAGCACCGGGACAGGGGGCGGAGGTAATGAAAAACTGTTTTTT.

The rearrangement uses TRBV5-1 and TRBJ2-3; D is perhaps TRBD2 (6 bases). The CDR3 loop spans 15 amino acids. Germline V gives CDR1 SGHRS, CDR2 YFSETQ. The V end lost 4 bases, the J end lost 6 bases, and 18 bases lay between the germline ends. CDR3 nucleotide sequence: TGCGCCAGCAGCCCCTCGGACTATTTAGGGGATACGCAGTATTTT. It encodes CASSPSDYLGDTQYF.

The chain employs TRBV28 and TRBJ2-7; D unclear. CDR3 length: 12 residues. The V gene's germline CDR1 is MDHEN and CDR2 SYDVKM. V dropped 2 bases and J dropped 3 bases, with 5 bases sitting between them. The CDR3 reads CASSLPYYEQYF. The CDR3 DNA sequence: TGTGCCAGCAGTTTACCCTACTACGAGCAGTACTTC.

The sample holds a few counts of this clone. The V gene is TRBV19, the J gene TRBJ2-3; 12 bases map to TRBD2. The germline CDR1 and CDR2 sequences are LNHDA and SQIVND (reference sequence). The CDR3 runs to 17 residues. J gave up 5 bases and V 5 bases, and 11 bases lay outside the gene matches. The CDR3 DNA reads as TGTGCCAGTAGTCACGGGACTAGCGGGTACCGAGGAGATACGCAGTATTTT. This sequence encodes CASSHGTSGYRGDTQYF.

The chain combines TRBV11-2 with TRBJ2-6; D is possibly TRBD1 (5 bases). This CDR3 is 19 amino acids long. In germline, CDR1 is SGHAT, CDR2 FQNNGV. Trimming removed 5 bases at V and 0 bases at J, with 20 bases between. As DNA, the CDR3 is TGTGCCAGCAGCACCCCCCGACAGATTCTACGCTCTGGGGCCAACGTCCTGACTTTC. Residues: CASSTPRQILRSGANVLTF.

The chain couples TRBV28 to TRBJ2-1, with D maybe TRBD2 (7 bases). V was clipped by 5 bases and J by 12 bases, with 17 bases between them. This CDR3 is built from 13 residues. The germline CDR1 and CDR2 sequences are MDHEN and SYDVKM. CDR3: CASSGGARRVQFF. The CDR3 DNA reads TGTGCCAGCAGTGGGGGGGCCCGTAGAGTGCAGTTCTTC.

The V gene is TRBV6-6, the J gene TRBJ1-2; no firm D call. The germline V and J ends were trimmed by 7 bases and 5 bases, with 8 bases remaining between them. The CDR3 runs to 11 residues. The germline V gene encodes CDR1 MNHNY and CDR2 SVGAGI (reference sequence). CDR3 coding DNA: TGTGCCAGCACCTTCCAATATGGCTACACCTTC. Translation gives CASTFQYGYTF.